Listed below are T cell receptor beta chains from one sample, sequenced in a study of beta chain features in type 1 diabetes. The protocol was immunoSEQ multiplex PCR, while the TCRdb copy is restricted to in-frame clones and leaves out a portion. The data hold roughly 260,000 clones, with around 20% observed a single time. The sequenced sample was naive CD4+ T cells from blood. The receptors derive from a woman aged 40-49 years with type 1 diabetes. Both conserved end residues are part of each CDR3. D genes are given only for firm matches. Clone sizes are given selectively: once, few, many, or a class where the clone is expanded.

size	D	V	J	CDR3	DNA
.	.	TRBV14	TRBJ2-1	CASSQGLPSGEQFF	TGTGCCAGCAGCCAGGGACTTCCATCGGGTGAGCAGTTCTTC
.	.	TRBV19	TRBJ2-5	CASSTREKGETQYF	TGTGCCAGTAGTACACGGGAGAAGGGTGAGACCCAGTACTTC
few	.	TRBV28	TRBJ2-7	CATQDTSYEQYF	TGTGCCACCCAGGACACCTCCTACGAGCAGTACTTC
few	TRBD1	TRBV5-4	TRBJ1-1	CASSLAGGREAFF	TGTGCCAGCAGCTTGGCAGGGGGCCGTGAAGCTTTCTTT
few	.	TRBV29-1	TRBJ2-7	CSVEGRIYEQYF	TGCAGCGTTGAGGGCAGAATCTACGAGCAGTACTTC
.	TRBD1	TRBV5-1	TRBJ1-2	CASSGGGAGFLGYTF	TGCGCCAGCAGCGGAGGGGGCGCGGGATTCTTGGGCTACACCTTC
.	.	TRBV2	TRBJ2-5	CAQGGRQVEQETQYF	TGTGCCCAGGGGGGACGACAGGTCGAACAAGAGACCCAGTACTTC
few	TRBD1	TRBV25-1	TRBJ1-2	CASSDSPGQGSENYGYTF	TGTGCCAGCAGTGATTCCCCGGGACAGGGGAGTGAAAACTATGGCTACACCTTC
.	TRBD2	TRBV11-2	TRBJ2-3	CASSSLRGGETQYF	TGTGCCAGCAGCTCCCTTCGGGGGGGAGAGACGCAGTATTTT
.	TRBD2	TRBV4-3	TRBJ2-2	CASSQEVASGTTGELFF	TGCGCCAGCAGCCAAGAGGTAGCTAGCGGAACCACCGGGGAGCTGTTTTTT
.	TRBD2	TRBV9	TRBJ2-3	CASSAQAGGTDTQYF	TGTGCCAGCAGCGCTCAGGCGGGGGGCACAGATACGCAGTATTTT
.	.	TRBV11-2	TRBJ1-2	CASSLDTNSYGYTF	TGTGCCAGCAGCTTAGACACTAACTCCTATGGCTACACCTTC
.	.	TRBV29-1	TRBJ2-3	CSAQVTGPDTQYF	TGCAGCGCTCAAGTGACAGGTCCCGATACGCAGTATTTT
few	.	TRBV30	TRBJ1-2	CAWMGASGYTF	TGTGCCTGGATGGGGGCGTCTGGCTACACCTTC
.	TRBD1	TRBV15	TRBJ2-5	CATSRDRTGGETQYF	TGTGCCACCAGCAGAGATCGGACAGGGGGAGAGACCCAGTACTTC
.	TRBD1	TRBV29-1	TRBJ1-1	CSVDRTGTLNTEAFF	TGCAGCGTCGACAGGACAGGGACGTTAAACACTGAAGCTTTCTTT
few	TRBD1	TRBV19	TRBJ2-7	CASSRDSTYEQYF	TGTGCCAGTAGCCGGGACAGCACCTACGAGCAGTACTTC
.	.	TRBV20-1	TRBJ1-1	CSAATGTEAFF	TGCAGTGCCGCAACAGGGACTGAAGCTTTCTTT
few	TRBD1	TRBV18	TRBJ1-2	CASSPMGPGTGIDYGYTF	TGTGCCAGCTCACCAATGGGGCCAGGGACAGGAATAGACTATGGCTACACCTTC
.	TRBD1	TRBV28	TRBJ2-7	CASSVRQGAVDEQYF	TGTGCCAGCAGTGTGAGACAGGGGGCTGTCGACGAGCAGTACTTC
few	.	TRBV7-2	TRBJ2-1	CASSLGWSGEQFF	TGTGCCAGCAGCTTAGGGTGGAGCGGTGAGCAGTTCTTC
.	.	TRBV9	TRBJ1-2	CASSVRDFGGYGYTF	TGTGCCAGCAGCGTCAGGGATTTCGGCGGCTATGGCTACACCTTC
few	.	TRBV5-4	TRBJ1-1	CASSLRRPGDTEAFF	TGTGCCAGCAGCTTACGGAGGCCCGGGGACACTGAAGCTTTCTTT
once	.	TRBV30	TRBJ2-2	CAWSRGLTNTGELFF	TGTGCCTGGAGTAGAGGACTGACCAACACCGGGGAGCTGTTTTTT
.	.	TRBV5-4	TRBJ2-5	CASSLGVETQYF	TGTGCCAGCAGCTTGGGAGTGGAGACCCAGTACTTC
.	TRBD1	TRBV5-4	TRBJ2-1	CASSRDSLTYNEQFF	TGTGCCAGCAGCAGGGACAGTCTCACCTACAATGAGCAGTTCTTC
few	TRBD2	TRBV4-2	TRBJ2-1	CASAGGSGGEQFF	TGTGCCAGCGCTGGGGGTAGCGGGGGTGAGCAGTTCTTC